The 13 T cell receptor beta chains given below trace back to one sample, sequenced in a study of blood T cell repertoires in COVID-19. Generated by immunoSEQ multiplex PCR, the TCRdb table keeps only in-frame clones and is missing some. The sample lists 72,000 or so clones, roughly 81% occurring once. Material: peripheral blood. These receptors were obtained from a human donor in a cohort sampled during active COVID-19.

V and J are TRBV5-1 and TRBJ2-2; the D is unclear. The CDR3 runs to 12 residues. Trimming stripped 5 bases from V and 5 bases from J, with 7 bases between. CDR1 is SGHRS and CDR2 is YFSETQ in the germline V gene. In DNA form, the CDR3 reads TGCGCCAGCAGGCCAGTAACCGGGGAGCTGTTTTTT. Translating gives CASRPVTGELFF.

V and J are TRBV21-1 and TRBJ2-5; the table's D call, TRBD2, has no DNA check behind it. TRBV21-1 is a listed pseudogene. The CDR3 spans 16 residues. The CDR3 DNA follows: TGTGCCAGCAGCAAAGATGCGGCAGCCATTCAAGAGACCCAGTACTTC. Encoded protein: CASSKDAAAIQETQYF.

In this sample, this clone turned up once. This rearrangement joins TRBV5-6 to TRBJ2-1, with a possible D match to TRBD2 (6 bases). The CDR3 sequence is 16 residues long. CDR1 is SGHDT, CDR2 YYEEEE, per germline. The germline V and J ends were trimmed by 7 bases and 4 bases, with 21 bases remaining between them. CDR3 sequence (DNA): TGTGCCAGCTGCCCTGGGATCTTAGCGGAGTACAATGAGCAGTTCTTC. Translated, it gives CASCPGILAEYNEQFF.

The chain recombines TRBV24-1 with TRBJ1-2, with 7 bases aligning to TRBD1. The V gene end was trimmed by 9 bases and the J gene end by 6 bases; junction bases not matched to a gene: 12. The CDR3 is 14 residues long. Germline CDR1 is KGHDR and CDR2 is SFDVKD. CDR3 sequence (DNA): TGTGCCACCTCGAAGTCTTACAGGGGCGATGGCTACACCTTC. This codes for CATSKSYRGDGYTF.

This chain connects TRBV28 to TRBJ2-3; tentative D call: TRBD1 (5 bases). Germline CDR1 reads MDHEN; CDR2 reads SYDVKM. Between the trimmed V and J ends, which lost 5 bases and 0 bases, there was a span of 12 bases. CDR3 length: 15 amino acids. CDR3 protein: CASSLRQSSTDTQYF. The CDR3 DNA is TGTGCCAGCAGTCTCAGACAGTCGAGCACAGATACGCAGTATTTT.

The gene calls are TRBV9 and TRBJ2-1, with 10 positions matching TRBD2. V trimming: 0 bases; J trimming: 8 bases; junction bases outside the gene matches: 5. CDR3 size: 15 residues. Germline lookup yields CDR1 SGDLS and CDR2 YYNGEE. CDR3 loop: CASSVAPSGSHEQFF. CDR3 nucleotides: TGTGCCAGCAGCGTAGCTCCTAGCGGGAGTCATGAGCAGTTCTTC.

CDR3 sequence: CAWSKRVRDEQFF. For the CDR3, the DNA is TGTGCCTGGAGTAAGCGCGTGCGGGATGAGCAGTTCTTC. The chain combines TRBV30 with TRBJ2-1, with a possible D match to TRBD2 (5 bases). CDR3 length equals 13 residues. Germline CDR1 is GTSNPN and CDR2 is SVGIG (reference sequence). Trimming stripped 2 bases from V and 8 bases from J, with 13 bases between.

This sequence joins TRBV27 and TRBJ2-3, with a tentative D call TRBD1 (6 bases). The CDR3 covers 19 residues. Trimming shortened V by 5 bases and J by 4 bases, and 28 bases separated the two germline ends. Germline V lookup: CDR1 MNHEY, CDR2 SMNVEV (reference sequence). The CDR3 region is CASSNRVTRVLAVADTQYF. CDR3 DNA: TGTGCCAGCAGTAACAGGGTAACAAGAGTTCTAGCTGTCGCAGATACGCAGTATTTT.

The V gene is TRBV14, the J gene TRBJ1-6, with D perhaps matching TRBD1 (6 bases). The length of the CDR3 is 15 residues. Trimming removed 3 bases from V and 6 bases from J, with 12 bases in between. The germline V gene encodes CDR1 SGHDN and CDR2 FVKESK. CDR3 in DNA: TGTGCCAGCAGCCAGATACAGGGTGCTAATTCACCCCTCCACTTT. Translation gives CASSQIQGANSPLHF.

The rearrangement joins TRBV4-1 to TRBJ2-1, with 11 bases that match TRBD2. CDR3 size: 16 residues. Germline-derived CDR1 and CDR2 are MGHRA and YSYEKL. V lost 0 bases and J lost 6; bases outside the gene matches: 4. The CDR3 sequence: CASSQDSSGRANEQFF. CDR3 DNA sequence: TGCGCCAGCAGCCAAGATAGTAGCGGGAGGGCCAATGAGCAGTTCTTC.

This clone occurred many times. The genes are TRBV18 and TRBJ1-4; weak D call: TRBD1 (5 bases). The germline CDR1 and CDR2 sequences are KGHSH and LQKENI. V dropped 2 bases and J dropped 7 bases, with 14 bases sitting between them. The CDR3 spans 15 residues. For the CDR3, the DNA is TGTGCCAGCTCACCAAAGGGGCCAAGTAGTGAAAAACTGTTTTTT. It codes for CASSPKGPSSEKLFF.

This clone has just one count. The gene calls are TRBV27 and TRBJ1-2, with 7 bases identical to TRBD1. This CDR3 has 14 residues. Germline lookup yields CDR1 MNHEY and CDR2 SMNVEV (reference sequence). V lost 6 bases and J lost 6; bases outside the gene matches: 10. CDR3 nucleotides: TGTGCCAGCAGGACGACAGGGTCTAGGAATGGCTACACCTTC. Residues: CASRTTGSRNGYTF.

This clone showed up just a few times. The identical CDR3 is also encoded by other nucleotide sequences in the sample. The chain links TRBV3-1 (or the pseudogene TRBV3-2) to TRBJ2-2; no definite D call. Germline V gene lookup returns CDR1 LGHDT and CDR2 YNNKEL (reference sequence). The CDR3 runs 12 residues. The V gene lost 4 bases and the J gene lost 6 bases, with 6 bases spanning the gap. The CDR3 nucleotides read TGTGCCAGCAGCCCCTCCGCCGGGGAGCTGTTTTTT. This encodes CASSPSAGELFF.